These T cell receptor beta chains were read from a single sample in a study of human T cells and chemical hapten exposure. MiXCR, applied by TCRdb to the RACE reads, yields one record per CDR3 protein. Counted here are some 45,000 distinct CDR3 sequences, 4% to 4.5% occurring once; the ten biggest clones make up 5.8%. Sequencing input: whole blood. Source of these receptors: a human donor in good health. Some clones in this sample may be carry-over from other donors' samples. Each CDR3 is given with its conserved first and last residue. The D gene is left open where the match is weak. The size entry is marked missing in some rows and otherwise reads once, few, many or a size class.

-,TRBJ1-1,-,11,TRBV6-5,CATYWSAEAFF,TGTGCCACCTATTGGAGCGCTGAAGCTTTCTTT
-,TRBJ2-3,many,10,TRBV20-1,CSTKRDTQYF,TGCAGTACTAAAAGGGATACGCAGTATTTT
-,TRBJ1-2,many,13,TRBV6-5,CASRLGINYGYTF,TGTGCCAGCCGCCTAGGGATTAACTATGGCTACACCTTC
TRBD1,TRBJ1-6,-,15,TRBV6-2/TRBV6-3,CASSPGTGQNSPLHF,TGTGCCAGCAGTCCCGGGACAGGGCAGAATTCACCCCTCCACTTT
TRBD2,TRBJ2-7,many,14,TRBV20-1,CSAPRTSGTNEQYF,TGCAGTGCTCCGCGGACTAGCGGGACCAACGAGCAGTACTTC
-,TRBJ1-6,few,19,TRBV21-1,CASSKEAWYLVFYNSPLHF,TGTGCCAGCAGCAAAGAAGCCTGGTATCTTGTCTTCTATAATTCACCCCTCCACTTT
TRBD2,TRBJ2-5,many,13,TRBV5-6,CASRLAGEETQYF,TGTGCCAGCAGGCTAGCGGGAGAAGAGACCCAGTACTTC
-,TRBJ2-7,many,11,TRBV6-1,CASSELPEQYF,TGTGCCAGCAGTGAACTCCCCGAGCAGTACTTC
-,TRBJ2-7,many,14,TRBV5-1,CASSSGTVSYEQYF,TGCGCCAGCAGCTCGGGGACGGTCTCCTACGAGCAGTACTTC
-,TRBJ1-5,many,11,TRBV21-1,CASSKPRHSCF,TGTGCCAGCAGCAAACCCCGACACTCCTGTTTT
-,TRBJ2-7,few,16,TRBV11-3,CASSFRIRQVLEEQYF,TGTGCCAGCAGCTTTCGAATTCGACAGGTCCTCGAGGAGCAGTACTTC
-,TRBJ1-2,many,13,TRBV10-2,CASGDNQNYGYTF,TGCGCCAGCGGGGACAACCAGAACTATGGCTACACCTTC
-,TRBJ2-1,many,16,TRBV6-1,CASRVRKVRITDEQFF,TGTGCCAGCAGAGTCCGGAAGGTCCGGATCACGGATGAGCAGTTCTTC
-,TRBJ2-5,many,12,TRBV4-1,CASSQIQETQYF,TGCGCCAGCAGCCAGATACAAGAGACCCAGTACTTC
TRBD1,TRBJ1-3,many,17,TRBV28,CASSLRGGQGGGNTIYF,TGTGCCAGCAGTTTACGGGGTGGACAGGGGGGCGGAAACACCATATATTTT
-,TRBJ1-3,many,12,TRBV30,CAWARQRNTIYF,TGTGCCTGGGCCCGGCAGAGAAACACCATATATTTT
TRBD2,TRBJ2-3,many,13,TRBV28,CATKREATDTQYF,TGTGCCACGAAGCGGGAGGCCACAGATACGCAGTATTTT
-,TRBJ1-2,few,14,TRBV28,CASSPTGNPLGYTF,TGTGCCAGCAGTCCCACTGGTAACCCCTTGGGCTACACCTTC
TRBD2,TRBJ2-3,many,14,TRBV7-2,CASSSVTSGGPQYF,TGTGCCAGCAGCTCGGTGACTAGCGGAGGGCCGCAGTATTTT
-,TRBJ1-1,-,13,TRBV6-6,CASSYPPIAEAFF,TGTGCCAGCAGTTACCCGCCTATCGCTGAAGCTTTCTTT
-,TRBJ1-1,-,15,TRBV2,CASSASGNQNTEAFF,TGTGCCAGCAGTGCTTCAGGGAATCAGAACACTGAAGCTTTCTTT
TRBD1,TRBJ2-7,once,15,TRBV12-3/TRBV12-4,CASSFAQGGSYEQYF,TGTGCCAGCAGTTTTGCACAGGGGGGCTCCTACGAGCAGTACTTC
-,TRBJ1-1,few,14,TRBV10-1,CASSESRRNTEAFF,TGCGCCAGCAGTGAGTCCAGGAGGAACACTGAAGCTTTCTTT
TRBD1,TRBJ1-5,few,16,TRBV4-1,CASSQYPQQGKEPQHF,TGCGCCAGCAGCCAATACCCCCAACAGGGGAAGGAGCCCCAGCATTTT
TRBD1,TRBJ2-5,many,14,TRBV5-4,CASTPTGADETQYF,TGTGCCAGCACCCCTACAGGGGCGGATGAGACCCAGTACTTC
-,TRBJ1-2,many,14,TRBV6-5,CASSYQDANYGYTF,TGTGCCAGCAGTTACCAGGACGCTAACTATGGCTACACCTTC
TRBD2,TRBJ2-1,few,14,TRBV20-1,CSAREAVAGFSQFF,TGCAGTGCTAGAGAGGCAGTAGCGGGCTTTTCACAGTTCTTC
-,TRBJ1-2,few,16,TRBV7-8,CASSLRGQGERDGYTF,TGTGCCAGCAGCCTAAGGGGACAAGGGGAACGGGATGGCTACACCTTC
-,TRBJ2-7,many,12,TRBV2,CASSEWTQEQYF,TGTGCCAGCAGTGAGTGGACTCAAGAGCAGTACTTC
-,TRBJ1-5,many,13,TRBV4-2,CASSQYRAQPQHF,TGTGCCAGCAGCCAGTATCGCGCTCAGCCCCAGCATTTT
-,TRBJ2-7,few,16,TRBV25-1,CASSEYQGTTVGEQYF,TGTGCCAGCAGTGAATATCAGGGTACTACCGTCGGCGAGCAGTACTTC
TRBD1,TRBJ1-5,-,12,TRBV19,CASSRGGGPQHF,TGTGCCAGTAGTCGAGGGGGCGGACCCCAGCATTTT
-,TRBJ1-1,many,13,TRBV7-9,CASSWGPNTEAFF,TGTGCCAGCAGCTGGGGACCGAACACTGAAGCTTTCTTT
-,TRBJ2-4,many,15,TRBV14,CASSLQGGGARVQYF,TGTGCCAGCAGCCTCCAAGGCGGGGGCGCCAGGGTTCAGTACTTC
-,TRBJ1-2,many,14,TRBV27,CASSLSTGSFGYTF,TGTGCCAGCAGTTTATCAACAGGGTCTTTTGGCTACACCTTC
-,TRBJ2-3,-,13,TRBV30,CAWSSGNTDTQYF,TGTGCCTGGAGTAGCGGAAACACAGATACGCAGTATTTT
TRBD1,TRBJ2-3,few,13,TRBV29-1,CSGWTGITDTQYF,TGCAGCGGGTGGACAGGGATCACAGATACGCAGTATTTT
-,TRBJ2-5,-,14,TRBV5-4,CASSTGPGTETQYF,TGTGCCAGCAGCACAGGCCCAGGGACCGAGACCCAGTACTTC
TRBD1,TRBJ1-1,-,15,TRBV14,CASSQNRGRLAEAFF,TGTGCCAGCAGCCAAAACAGGGGGCGCTTGGCTGAAGCTTTCTTT
TRBD1,TRBJ1-2,many,15,TRBV6-5,CASSYGGGQGGGYTF,TGTGCCAGCAGTTACGGGGGAGGACAGGGAGGAGGCTACACCTTC
-,TRBJ1-3,medium-sized,15,TRBV28,CASSFQPSSGNTIYF,TGTGCCAGCAGTTTCCAGCCCAGCTCTGGAAACACCATATATTTT
TRBD1,TRBJ2-7,many,13,TRBV28,CASGWTGAYEQYF,TGTGCCAGCGGGTGGACAGGGGCCTACGAGCAGTACTTC
-,TRBJ1-1,-,11,TRBV29-1,CSVGERGGAFF,TGCAGCGTTGGGGAAAGAGGTGGTGCTTTCTTT
-,TRBJ1-1,many,13,TRBV30,CAWKKTANTEAFF,TGTGCCTGGAAAAAGACAGCGAACACTGAAGCTTTCTTT
TRBD2,TRBJ2-5,many,16,TRBV5-1,CASSLLGTSGQETQYF,TGCGCCAGCAGCTTGCTCGGGACTAGCGGACAAGAGACCCAGTACTTC
TRBD1,TRBJ1-5,many,16,TRBV12-3/TRBV12-4,CASSRGQGAGGQPQHF,TGTGCCAGCAGTCGCGGACAGGGGGCTGGCGGTCAGCCCCAGCATTTT
TRBD1,TRBJ1-5,-,17,TRBV20-1,CSARGTGGGVSNQPQHF,TGCAGTGCTAGAGGGACAGGGGGCGGAGTAAGCAATCAGCCCCAGCATTTT
-,TRBJ2-7,many,15,TRBV6-6,CASNPVKGQVGEQYF,TGTGCCAGCAACCCTGTGAAGGGACAAGTCGGAGAGCAGTACTTC
TRBD1,TRBJ1-1,many,14,TRBV20-1,CSARFPGGATEAFF,TGCAGTGCTAGATTCCCAGGGGGCGCGACTGAAGCTTTCTTT